These 4 T cell receptor beta chains were sequenced from one sample in a study of technical replicates of blood from several donors. Sequencing was performed with immunoSEQ multiplex PCR; in TCRdb, only in-frame clones are kept and a portion is missing. The table shows 65,000 to 90,000 clones, with approximately 90% occurring only once. Sequences were obtained from PBMCs. Source of these receptors: a human donor in good health. Some clones in this sample may be carry-over from other donors' samples.

The V gene is TRBV28, the J gene TRBJ2-7, with a weak D call TRBD1 (5 bases). This CDR3 is built from 14 residues. CDR1 is MDHEN, CDR2 SYDVKM, per germline. V shed 1 base and J shed 2 bases, with 9 bases lying between them. The CDR3 coding sequence is TGTGCCAGCAGTTTATCCGACAGTACCTACGAGCAGTACTTC. Its translation is CASSLSDSTYEQYF.

The rearrangement uses TRBV4-2 and TRBJ2-3; the match to TRBD1 covers 9 bases. Trimming took 4 bases from V and 3 from J; bases not matched to a gene: 11. Germline CDR1 and CDR2: LGHNA and YNFKEQ. The CDR3 loop spans 17 amino acids. The CDR3, as DNA: TGTGCCAGCAGCCTCAACGGTGGGACAGGGCTGACAGATACGCAGTATTTT. As protein: CASSLNGGTGLTDTQYF.

The genes are TRBV11-2 and TRBJ2-7; D possibly corresponds to TRBD2 (6 bases). Germline loops: CDR1 SGHAT, CDR2 FQNNGV. The ends were cut back, 0 bases at V and 1 base at J, with 10 bases in the middle. There are 15 residues in the CDR3. The CDR3 reads CASSLDLEGSYEQYF. The DNA of the CDR3 is TGTGCCAGCAGCTTAGATCTGGAGGGTTCCTACGAGCAGTACTTC.

The chain combines TRBV4-2 with TRBJ2-5; 13 bases map to TRBD2. There are 15 residues in the CDR3. Germline V gene sequence: CDR1 LGHNA, CDR2 YNFKEQ. V was pared by 4 bases and J by 5 bases, with 4 bases of the junction left unmatched. The CDR3 spells CASSLGTSGVETQYF. For the CDR3, the DNA is TGTGCCAGCAGCCTAGGGACTAGCGGGGTGGAGACCCAGTACTTC.